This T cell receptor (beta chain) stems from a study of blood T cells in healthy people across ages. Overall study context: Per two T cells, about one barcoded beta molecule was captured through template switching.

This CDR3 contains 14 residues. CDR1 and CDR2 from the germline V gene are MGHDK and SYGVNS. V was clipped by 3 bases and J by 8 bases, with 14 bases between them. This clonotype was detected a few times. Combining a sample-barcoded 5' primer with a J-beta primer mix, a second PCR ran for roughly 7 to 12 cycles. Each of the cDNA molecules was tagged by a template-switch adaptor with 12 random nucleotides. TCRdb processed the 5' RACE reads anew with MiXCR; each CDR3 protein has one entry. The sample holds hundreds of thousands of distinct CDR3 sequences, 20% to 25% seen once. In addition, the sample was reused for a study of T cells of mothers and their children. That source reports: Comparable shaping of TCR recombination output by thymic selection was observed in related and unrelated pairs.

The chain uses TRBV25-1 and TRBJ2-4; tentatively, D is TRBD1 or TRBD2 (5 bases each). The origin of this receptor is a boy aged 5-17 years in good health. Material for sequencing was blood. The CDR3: CASSDLWDADIQYF. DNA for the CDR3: TGTGCCAGCAGTGACCTCTGGGACGCAGACATTCAGTACTTC.